This TCR beta chain comes out of a study of response to subunit inactivated influenza vaccine. The germline V gene has CDR1 LGHNA and CDR2 YSLEER. Trimming removed 0 bases from V and 4 bases from J; junction bases left unmatched: 8. The CDR3 totals 16 residues. TCRdb re-derived calls from the RT-PCR reads in MiXCR, one entry per CDR3 protein. The table lists roughly 290,000 distinct CDR3 sequences, about a fifth of them singletons. This clonotype was recorded a few times. The sequence derives from a man between 50 and 75 years old who received an inactivated influenza vaccine. The chain recombines TRBV4-3 with TRBJ2-7; TRBD1 agrees at 8 bases. This sample comprised PBMCs from blood, obtained 21 months after vaccination. CDR3 residues: CASSQESGTGVYEQYF. In DNA form, the CDR3 reads TGCGCCAGCAGCCAAGAATCGGGGACAGGAGTTTACGAGCAGTACTTC.